This entry lists 30 T cell receptor beta chains sequenced from one sample in a study of shared clonotypes between healthy human individuals. Repertoires were generated with immunoSEQ multiplex PCR, while TCRdb's copy carries only in-frame clones and drops some. The sample holds about 700,000 clones; just over 90% are singletons and the top ten take roughly 22%. Positively selected for CCR7, the CD45RO-negative cells used as naive CD8 cells excluded terminally differentiated effector memory CD45RA+ cells. Material: naive CD8+ T cells sorted from blood. The receptor set was obtained from a man aged 25 to 40 in good health.

J is TRBJ1-2 and V is TRBV5-1, with 11 bases that match TRBD1. Germline CDR1 reads SGHRS; CDR2 reads YFSETQ. This CDR3 is built from 15 residues. Germline trimming cut 4 bases from V and 4 bases from J; bases unmatched to any gene: 6. The CDR3 bases are TGCGCCAGCAGCCTAGGACAGGGGGCCATCTATGGCTACACCTTC. Its protein product is CASSLGQGAIYGYTF. The variable domain in full, with the rest retrieved from reference TRBV5-1 and TRBJ1-2, is KAGVTQTPRYLIKTRGQQVTLSCSPISGHRSVSWYQQTPGQGLQFLFEYFSETQRNKGNFPGRFSGRQFSNSRSEMNVSTLELGDSALYLCASSLGQGAIYGYTFGSGTRLTVV.

This chain links TRBV28 with TRBJ1-5; 10 positions match TRBD1. The CDR3 has 17 residues. In germline, CDR1 is MDHEN, CDR2 SYDVKM. V shed 5 bases, J shed 2 bases, and the junction held 9 bases outside the gene matches. The CDR3 nucleotides are TGTGCCAGCAGTCCCGGACAGGGGGTTCTCGGCAATCAGCCCCAGCATTTT. This encodes CASSPGQGVLGNQPQHF.

CDR3 coding DNA: TGTGCCAGCAGTGTGGCGGGGGATCGGGGGACAATATTCACCGAGCAGTTCTTC. Encoded protein: CASSVAGDRGTIFTEQFF. The chain combines TRBV2 with TRBJ2-1; maybe TRBD2 (7 bases). Trimming pared 4 bases from V and 10 bases from J, leaving 29 bases between. CDR1 is SNHLY, CDR2 FYNNEI, per germline. CDR3 length: 18 residues. The entire variable domain, with the rest obtained from reference TRBV2 and TRBJ2-1, is as follows: EPEVTQTPSHQVTQMGQEVILRCVPISNHLYFYWYRQILGQKVEFLVSFYNNEISEKSEIFDDQFSVERPDGSNFTLKIRSTKLEDSAMYFCASSVAGDRGTIFTEQFFGPGTRLTVL.

This chain links TRBV10-3 with TRBJ1-5; D is undetermined. The CDR3 sequence is 15 residues long. From germline, CDR1 is ENHRY and CDR2 SYGVKD. V lost 0 bases and J 4 bases, leaving 10 bases between the germline ends. The CDR3 spells CAISESGERNQPQHF. Here the CDR3 DNA reads TGTGCCATCAGTGAGTCCGGTGAGCGTAATCAGCCCCAGCATTTT.

This clone was seen a single time. The chain links TRBV28 to TRBJ1-5; D perhaps matches TRBD1 (5 bases). CDR3 length: 16 residues. The V gene lost 5 bases and the J gene lost 0 bases, with 14 bases spanning the gap. Per the germline V gene, CDR1 is MDHEN and CDR2 is SYDVKM. This chain's CDR3 is CASSTRRGYSNQPQHF. The CDR3 region has the DNA TGTGCCAGCAGTACCCGCCGGGGGTATAGCAATCAGCCCCAGCATTTT. Drawing the rest from reference TRBV28 and TRBJ1-5, the complete variable domain is DVKVTQSSRYLVKRTGEKVFLECVQDMDHENMFWYRQDPGLGLRLIYFSYDVKMKEKGDIPEGYSVSREKKERFSLILESASTNQTSMYLCASSTRRGYSNQPQHFGDGTRLSIL.

The chain combines TRBV5-1 with TRBJ1-1; D is perhaps TRBD1 (5 bases). The germline CDR1 and CDR2 sequences are SGHRS and YFSETQ. The CDR3 covers 15 residues. The V end lost 4 bases, the J end lost 0 bases, and 13 bases lay between the germline ends. DNA for the CDR3: TGCGCCAGCAGCGATGCAGGGAGACTGAACACTGAAGCTTTCTTT. Protein sequence: CASSDAGRLNTEAFF.

The chain joins TRBV21-1 to TRBJ1-2. TRBV21-1 is listed as a pseudogene. The CDR3 contains 16 residues. DNA of the CDR3: TGTGCCAGCAGCAACCGGGTTCATGCTCCCATCTATGGCTACACCTTC. It is translated as CASSNRVHAPIYGYTF.

This rearrangement joins TRBV7-2 to TRBJ2-7; D is unclear. The CDR3 has 14 residues. V dropped 2 bases and J dropped 2 bases, with 10 bases sitting between them. The V gene's germline CDR1 is SGHTA and CDR2 FQGNSA. The CDR3 region has the DNA TGTGCCAGCAGCTTATGGCGGACCCCCTACGAGCAGTACTTC. It specifies CASSLWRTPYEQYF. Drawing the rest from reference TRBV7-2 and TRBJ2-7, the complete variable domain is GAGVSQSPSNKVTEKGKDVELRCDPISGHTALYWYRQSLGQGLEFLIYFQGNSAPDKSGLPSDRFSAERTGGSVSTLTIQRTQQEDSAVYLCASSLWRTPYEQYFGPGTRLTVT.

The chain's CDR3 is CAIRDTNYEQYF. CDR3 in DNA: TGTGCCATCCGGGACACGAATTACGAGCAGTACTTC. The genes are TRBV10-3 and TRBJ2-7; D possibly corresponds to TRBD1 (6 bases). Germline CDR1 and CDR2: ENHRY and SYGVKD. The V end was cut by 8 bases, the J end by 4 bases, with 12 bases between. The CDR3 covers 12 residues.

This rearrangement joins TRBV28 to TRBJ2-7, with 9 bases matching TRBD1. The germline CDR1 and CDR2 sequences are MDHEN and SYDVKM. The CDR3 is 16 amino acids. V was clipped by 5 bases and J by 3 bases; unmatched bases: 11. The CDR3 here is CASSPPIGQGIYEQYF. CDR3 bases: TGTGCCAGCAGTCCCCCTATTGGACAGGGGATCTACGAGCAGTACTTC.

The chain employs TRBV28 and TRBJ1-1; 7 bases fit TRBD1. Germline CDR1 and CDR2: MDHEN and SYDVKM. Germline trimming cut 5 bases from V and 0 bases from J; bases unmatched to any gene: 12. This CDR3 spans 17 amino acids. CDR3 nucleotides: TGTGCCAGCAGTGATCCGTCCAACAGGGGAATGAACACTGAAGCTTTCTTT. Protein sequence: CASSDPSNRGMNTEAFF.

This chain connects TRBV25-1 to TRBJ2-7; 7 nucleotides match TRBD2. This CDR3 has 12 residues. Germline V gene sequence: CDR1 MGHDK, CDR2 SYGVNS. After removal of 10 bases from V and 6 bases from J, the junction contained 9 bases not matched to a gene. The CDR3 here is CATAPGGFEQYF. Written as DNA, the CDR3 is TGTGCCACCGCCCCGGGAGGATTCGAGCAGTACTTC.

V and J are TRBV4-1 and TRBJ2-7; D possibly corresponds to TRBD2 (6 bases). Per germline, CDR1 MGHRA and CDR2 YSYEKL. The CDR3 spans 14 residues. V was shortened by 4 bases and J by 0 bases, with 10 bases between the two germline ends. In nucleotides, the CDR3 is TGCGCCAGCAGCCTTAGCGGTAACTCCTACGAGCAGTACTTC. Translation gives CASSLSGNSYEQYF.

CDR3 nucleotides: TGCAGTGCGACGAACAACTACGAGCAGTACTTC. Translating gives CSATNNYEQYF. The V and J genes are TRBV20-1 and TRBJ2-7; D is unclear. V shed 6 bases and J shed 3 bases, with 9 bases lying between them. CDR3 size: 11 residues. Germline loops: CDR1 DFQATT, CDR2 SNEGSKA (reference sequence).

This chain links TRBV18 with TRBJ1-1; no definite D call. The CDR3 runs to 13 residues. The germline V and J ends were trimmed by 6 bases and 8 bases, with 16 bases remaining between them. The germline V gene encodes CDR1 KGHSH and CDR2 LQKENI. CDR3 sequence reads: CASSSRPWAEAFF. The DNA for the CDR3 is TGTGCCAGCTCCTCCAGACCGTGGGCCGAAGCTTTCTTT.

The rearrangement joins TRBV28 to TRBJ2-5; the D is unclear. Looked up from germline, CDR1 is MDHEN and CDR2 is SYDVKM. V lost 3 bases, J lost 2 bases, and 13 bases lay in between. There are 15 residues in the CDR3. DNA of the CDR3: TGTGCCAGCAGTTTTGGTATTAAGGCTCAAGAGACCCAGTACTTC. Its protein is CASSFGIKAQETQYF.

V usage is TRBV28 and J usage is TRBJ1-5; D might be TRBD1 (5 bases). Deletions cut 1 base from V and 8 bases from J, with 15 bases between. This CDR3 contains 15 residues. The germline CDR1 and CDR2 sequences are MDHEN and SYDVKM. CDR3 nucleotide sequence: TGTGCCAGCAGTTTATCAGGCAGTCGCAGGGAGCCCCAGCATTTT. Residues: CASSLSGSRREPQHF.

Only a few counts were recorded for this clone. This chain joins TRBV7-6 and TRBJ2-7; the D is unclear. Germline V gene lookup returns CDR1 SGHVS and CDR2 FNYEAQ. Trimming removed 2 bases from V and 0 bases from J, with 8 bases in between. The CDR3 is 14 residues long. In DNA, the CDR3 is TGTGCCAGCAGCTTACTCGTGAACTCCTACGAGCAGTACTTC. Its translation: CASSLLVNSYEQYF. The variable domain in full, with the rest retrieved from reference TRBV7-6 and TRBJ2-7, is GAGVSQSPRYKVTKRGQDVALRCDPISGHVSLYWYRQALGQGPEFLTYFNYEAQQDKSGLPNDRFSAERPEGSISTLTIQRTEQRDSAMYRCASSLLVNSYEQYFGPGTRLTVT.

This chain uses TRBV27 with TRBJ2-1; D gene ambiguous. CDR3 length: 14 amino acids. In germline, CDR1 is MNHEY, CDR2 SMNVEV (reference sequence). V lost 5 bases and J 5 bases, leaving 13 bases between the germline ends. In DNA, the CDR3 is TGTGCCAGCAGTCCTACCGACACAAACAATGAGCAGTTCTTC. Encoded protein: CASSPTDTNNEQFF.

The V and J genes are TRBV5-6 and TRBJ1-5; D gene ambiguous. Trimming shortened V by 0 bases and J by 3 bases, and 13 bases separated the two germline ends. This CDR3 spans 16 amino acids. From germline, CDR1 is SGHDT and CDR2 YYEEEE. The CDR3 reads CASSLAGEPSNQPQHF. The CDR3 DNA reads TGTGCCAGCAGCTTGGCAGGAGAACCATCCAATCAGCCCCAGCATTTT.

This chain's CDR3 is CASSPQGERTYEQYF. In DNA form, the CDR3 reads TGTGCCAGCAGTCCCCAGGGGGAAAGGACCTACGAGCAGTACTTC. V is TRBV6-5 and J is TRBJ2-7; TRBD1 aligns across 7 bases. The CDR3 extends over 15 amino acids. The germline V gene has CDR1 MNHEY and CDR2 SVGAGI. V gave up 5 bases and J gave up 2 bases; unmatched junction bases: 9.

This clone appeared once. The chain has TRBV14 and TRBJ2-7, with a weak D call TRBD1 (6 bases). Trimming pared 0 bases from V and 5 bases from J, leaving 14 bases between. CDR1 is SGHDN and CDR2 is FVKESK in the germline V gene. The CDR3 runs 15 residues. The CDR3 DNA is TGTGCCAGCAGCCAAGACCTAGGGACAAGTGACGAGCAGTACTTC. Its translation is CASSQDLGTSDEQYF.

The V call is TRBV4-1, the J call TRBJ2-4; 9 positions match TRBD2. V trimming: 3 bases; J trimming: 3 bases; junction bases outside the gene matches: 12. CDR1 and CDR2 (germline): MGHRA, YSYEKL. The CDR3 is made up of 18 amino acids. The DNA for the CDR3 is TGCGCCAGCAGCCACCGAGGGGTAGCGGGAGAGGTCAAAAACATTCAGTACTTC. Protein product: CASSHRGVAGEVKNIQYF.

This clone was detected a few times. The chain uses TRBV2 and TRBJ2-7, with a tentative D call TRBD2 (6 bases). The germline V gene encodes CDR1 SNHLY and CDR2 FYNNEI. The CDR3 is 14 amino acids. The V end was cut by 7 bases, the J end by 6 bases, with 19 bases between. The CDR3 loop reads CASTIRREPREQYF. In DNA, the CDR3 is TGTGCCAGCACTATTAGGAGGGAACCGCGCGAGCAGTACTTC.

This clone occurred a few times. The chain employs TRBV7-8 and TRBJ2-2; no firm D call. Between the trimmed V and J ends, which lost 2 bases and 8 bases, there was a span of 9 bases. This CDR3 region has 13 residues. Germline CDR1 reads SGHVS; CDR2 reads FQNEAQ. The CDR3 protein is CASSLKAMGELFF. CDR3 coding DNA: TGTGCCAGCAGCTTAAAGGCCATGGGGGAGCTGTTTTTT.

The chain has TRBV27 and TRBJ2-3, with 9 bases matching TRBD2. The CDR3 consists of 16 residues. V lost 6 bases and J lost 6; bases outside the gene matches: 13. The V gene's germline CDR1 is MNHEY and CDR2 SMNVEV (reference sequence). For the CDR3, the DNA is TGTGCCAGCAGCCTCTCTGGCGGGAGGGGATGGGATACGCAGTATTTT. Its protein is CASSLSGGRGWDTQYF.

The chain joins TRBV7-8 to TRBJ1-5; possible D gene TRBD1, 5 bases. Trimming removed 2 bases at V and 6 bases at J, with 14 bases between. The CDR3 is made up of 15 amino acids. Per germline, CDR1 SGHVS and CDR2 FQNEAQ. CDR3 loop: CASSLSSGWGQPQHF. CDR3 DNA sequence: TGTGCCAGCAGCTTAAGTTCAGGGTGGGGTCAGCCCCAGCATTTT.

The rearrangement joins TRBV27 to TRBJ2-2, with a tentative D call TRBD2 (5 bases). The V end lost 5 bases, the J end lost 7 bases, and 11 bases lay between the germline ends. Germline CDR1 and CDR2: MNHEY and SMNVEV (reference sequence). The CDR3 covers 13 residues. The CDR3 here is CASSTRRDGELFF. CDR3 bases: TGTGCCAGCAGTACCCGACGGGACGGGGAGCTGTTTTTT.

The genes are TRBV28 and TRBJ1-1; no definite D call. Germline V gene sequence: CDR1 MDHEN, CDR2 SYDVKM. Between the trimmed V and J ends, which lost 3 bases and 7 bases, there was a span of 6 bases. This CDR3 has 11 amino acids. The CDR3 here is CASSFASEAFF. The CDR3 bases are TGTGCCAGCAGTTTCGCTAGTGAAGCTTTCTTT.

This clone has only a few counts. At the DNA level, this CDR3 is encoded by other sequences in the same sample as well. The V and J genes are TRBV6-6 and TRBJ1-1; 9 nucleotides match TRBD1. The CDR3 is made up of 16 amino acids. CDR1 is MNHNY and CDR2 is SVGAGI in the germline V gene (reference sequence). V was clipped by 0 bases and J by 2 bases; unmatched bases: 4. CDR3 nucleotides: TGTGCCAGCAGTTACTCACCGGGACAGGGTAACACTGAAGCTTTCTTT. It is translated as CASSYSPGQGNTEAFF.